These 10 T cell receptor beta chains were sequenced from one sample in a study of blood T cell repertoires in COVID-19. Measured with immunoSEQ multiplex PCR; TCRdb has only the in-frame clones, and not every one. The table has tens of thousands of clones, almost 85% seen once. Source material: peripheral blood. The receptors were sampled from an elderly man with active COVID-19.

V usage is TRBV11-3 and J usage is TRBJ2-2; D is possibly TRBD1 (5 bases). This CDR3 contains 14 residues. Germline CDR1 reads SGHNT; CDR2 reads YENEEA. V lost 5 bases, J lost 1 base, and 8 bases lay in between. The CDR3 loop is CASSDRENTGELFF. CDR3 coding DNA: TGTGCCAGCAGCGACAGAGAGAACACCGGGGAGCTGTTTTTT.

The gene calls are TRBV19 and TRBJ1-6; D gene unclear. There are 14 residues in the CDR3. The germline V and J ends were trimmed by 0 bases and 8 bases, with 8 bases remaining between them. CDR1 and CDR2 from the germline V gene are LNHDA and SQIVND (reference sequence). In DNA, the CDR3 is TGTGCCAGTAGTATAGATGGAGTTTATTCACCCCTCCACTTT. Encoded protein: CASSIDGVYSPLHF.

This chain links TRBV18 with TRBJ1-3, with unresolved D. CDR3 length equals 14 residues. Germline CDR1 and CDR2: KGHSH and LQKENI. V lost 3 bases and J lost 2, with 8 bases in between. CDR3: CASSPLEAGNTIYF. CDR3 coding DNA: TGTGCCAGCTCACCTCTGGAGGCTGGAAACACCATATATTTT.

The chain couples TRBV18 to TRBJ1-2; 12 bases align to TRBD1. Looked up from germline, CDR1 is KGHSH and CDR2 is LQKENI. CDR3 size: 17 residues. Losses at the gene ends were 1 base for V and 5 bases for J; bases not matched to a gene: 8. As DNA, the CDR3 is TGTGCCAGCTCACCACAACCGGGACAGGGGGCAGCTTATGGCTACACCTTC. Translated: CASSPQPGQGAAYGYTF. The entire variable domain, with the rest obtained from reference TRBV18 and TRBJ1-2, is as follows: NAGVMQNPRHLVRRRGQEARLRCSPMKGHSHVYWYRQLPEEGLKFMVYLQKENIIDESGMPKERFSAEFPKEGPSILRIQQVVRGDSAAYFCASSPQPGQGAAYGYTFGSGTRLTVV.

The V call is TRBV29-1, the J call TRBJ1-4; unclear D gene. This CDR3 contains 13 residues. V lost 6 bases to trimming and J lost 8 bases, with 16 bases between them. Germline lookup yields CDR1 SQVTM and CDR2 ANQGSEA. The CDR3 is CSVLESGEEKLFF. CDR3 sequence (DNA): TGCAGCGTATTGGAGAGCGGGGAGGAAAAACTGTTTTTT.

This chain joins TRBV10-3 and TRBJ2-3; D is ambiguous. Germline lookup yields CDR1 ENHRY and CDR2 SYGVKD. The CDR3 has 14 residues. Trimming shortened V by 2 bases and J by 4 bases, and 10 bases separated the two germline ends. CDR3 region: CAISEGLEADTQYF. The CDR3 coding sequence is TGTGCCATCAGTGAGGGCCTCGAGGCAGATACGCAGTATTTT.

This clone is termed medium-sized. This rearrangement joins TRBV19 to TRBJ1-6, with D perhaps TRBD1 (6 bases). The CDR3 length is 15 residues. Trimming shortened V by 5 bases and J by 4 bases, and 12 bases separated the two germline ends. From germline, CDR1 is LNHDA and CDR2 SQIVND (reference sequence). The CDR3 DNA is TGTGCCAGTAGTTATGGGCAGGGGTATAATTCACCCCTCCACTTT. Translation gives CASSYGQGYNSPLHF.

This clone occurred a few times. The chain couples TRBV4-3 to TRBJ1-3, with unresolved D. V was pared by 0 bases and J by 2 bases, with 8 bases between. Germline V gene data show CDR1 as LGHNA and CDR2 as YSLEER. There are 15 residues in the CDR3. The CDR3 nucleotides are TGCGCCAGCAGCCAAGATCGAGTAGCTGGAAACACCATATATTTT. Protein sequence: CASSQDRVAGNTIYF.

The chain has TRBV9 and TRBJ1-2; no clear D gene. The CDR3 covers 15 residues. V was clipped by 3 bases and J by 4 bases, with 16 bases between them. Germline V gene sequence: CDR1 SGDLS, CDR2 YYNGEE. CDR3 sequence (DNA): TGTGCCAGCAGCGCACTTACTCGAGGAACCTATGGCTACACCTTC. Translated: CASSALTRGTYGYTF. Full variable domain (outside the CDR3, taken from reference TRBV9 and TRBJ1-2): DSGVTQTPKHLITATGQRVTLRCSPRSGDLSVYWYQQSLDQGLQFLIQYYNGEERAKGNILERFSAQQFPDLHSELNLSSLELGDSALYFCASSALTRGTYGYTFGSGTRLTVV.

V and J are TRBV4-2 and TRBJ2-1; 10 bases match TRBD2. The length of the CDR3 is 16 residues. The J segment lost 7 bases and the V segment lost 4 bases, leaving 10 bases of the junction unmatched. CDR1 LGHNA and CDR2 YNFKEQ come from the germline V gene. The CDR3 reads CASSRRAGGPGNEQFF. CDR3 coding DNA: TGTGCCAGCAGCCGAAGAGCGGGGGGGCCTGGGAATGAGCAGTTCTTC.